This is a list of T cell receptor beta chains from one sample in a study of T cell responses to AZD1222 COVID-19 vaccine. The method was immunoSEQ multiplex PCR; TCRdb's version includes in-frame clones alone and lacks a portion of them. The sample includes 100,000 to 150,000 clones, around 86% seen only once; the top ten take around 22%. The source was peripheral blood, collected on day 0 of AZD1222 vaccination. The origin of the receptors is an adult in good health. The CDR3 runs from the conserved cysteine through the conserved F or W. The D gene is left open where the match is weak. Expanded clones are given a class, and other clones once, few, many or no size at all.

clone_size | cdr3_length | d_call | j_call | v_call | cdr3_nt | cdr3_aa
- | 12 | - | TRBJ2-2 | TRBV10-1 | TGCGCCAGCAGCGAGGGGACCGGGGAGCTGTTTTTT | CASSEGTGELFF
- | 15 | TRBD1 | TRBJ2-7 | TRBV9 | TGTGCCAGCAGCGTAGGGGCAGGGGGCGTGAAAGAGCAGTACTTC | CASSVGAGGVKEQYF
- | 15 | - | TRBJ1-5 | TRBV7-9 | TGTGCCAGCAGCCTGACCGAAGCGGGCAATCAGCCCCAGCATTTT | CASSLTEAGNQPQHF
- | 13 | - | TRBJ1-2 | TRBV12-3/TRBV12-4 | TGTGCCAGCAGTTTTCGAGGGGAAAGTGGCTACACCTTC | CASSFRGESGYTF
few | 13 | - | TRBJ1-6 | TRBV7-2 | TGTGCCAGCAGCTTATCCACAGCTTCACCCCTCCACTTT | CASSLSTASPLHF
- | 16 | TRBD1 | TRBJ2-2 | TRBV11-2 | TGTGCCAGCAGCCGCCCCGGACAGGGTACTCGTCGGGAGCTGTTTTTT | CASSRPGQGTRRELFF
- | 15 | TRBD1 | TRBJ1-5 | TRBV2 | TGTGCCAGCAGCGGGACAGGGCAGGGCAATCAGCCCCAGCATTTT | CASSGTGQGNQPQHF
- | 14 | - | TRBJ2-2 | TRBV4-3 | TGCGCCAGCAGCCCCACTTTTGGCTACGGGGAGCTGTTTTTT | CASSPTFGYGELFF
few | 16 | - | TRBJ1-4 | TRBV29-1 | TGCAGCGTTGTTGGGTCGGGGGGCGAACTCTTTGAAAAACTGTTTTTT | CSVVGSGGELFEKLFF
- | 15 | - | TRBJ2-4 | TRBV28 | TGTGCCAGCAGTTTATCCTACGGGGCCAAAAACATTCAGTACTTC | CASSLSYGAKNIQYF
- | 14 | - | TRBJ1-3 | TRBV2 | TGTGCCAGCACGTTCTCAGACGGCGGAAACACCATATATTTT | CASTFSDGGNTIYF
- | 14 | TRBD1 | TRBJ1-1 | TRBV4-3 | TGCGCCAGCAGCCAATGGACAGGGTATACTGAAGCTTTCTTT | CASSQWTGYTEAFF
- | 11 | - | TRBJ1-4 | TRBV2 | TGTGCCAGCAGTGAGCGTGAAAAACTGTTTTTT | CASSEREKLFF
- | 16 | - | TRBJ1-6 | TRBV6-1 | TGTGCCAGCAGTGCTTCCTCTTCCTCCTATAATTCACCCCTCCACTTT | CASSASSSSYNSPLHF
- | 15 | TRBD2 | TRBJ2-3 | TRBV18 | TGTGCCAGCTCACCTCCCACGGCGGGGGCAGATACGCAGTATTTT | CASSPPTAGADTQYF
- | 15 | TRBD1 | TRBJ1-1 | TRBV7-9 | TGTGCCAGCAGCTTCTTCAGGGGGGCAGACACTGAAGCTTTCTTT | CASSFFRGADTEAFF
once | 14 | - | TRBJ1-6 | TRBV11-2 | TGTGCCAGCAGCTTAGTGGCCTTTAATTCACCCCTCCACTTT | CASSLVAFNSPLHF
- | 16 | TRBD2 | TRBJ2-7 | TRBV7-2 | TGTGCCAGCAGCTTAAGGACTAGCGGGTGGACCTACGAGCAGTACTTC | CASSLRTSGWTYEQYF
- | 16 | - | TRBJ2-1 | TRBV5-1 | TGCGCCAGCAGCTCGGGACGGAAGAGCTCCTACAATGAGCAGTTCTTC | CASSSGRKSSYNEQFF
- | 15 | - | TRBJ2-3 | TRBV9 | TGTGCCAGCAGCACCGCTCCCCTGGGCACAGATACGCAGTATTTT | CASSTAPLGTDTQYF
- | 15 | - | TRBJ1-2 | TRBV28 | TGTGCCAGCAGTCCGACGCGTTTTGGAGGCTATGGCTACACCTTC | CASSPTRFGGYGYTF
once | 12 | - | TRBJ1-6 | TRBV20-1 | TGCAGTGCTAGTCCTCCGGAGGCACCCCTCCACTTT | CSASPPEAPLHF
- | 13 | - | TRBJ2-5 | TRBV12-5 | TGTGCTAGTGGAATGGGGGTACCGGAGACCCAGTACTTC | CASGMGVPETQYF
- | 16 | TRBD2 | TRBJ2-2 | TRBV5-1 | TGCGCCAGCAGCTTGCCCCGGACTAGCGGGGCCGGGGAGCTGTTTTTT | CASSLPRTSGAGELFF
few | 13 | TRBD1 | TRBJ2-7 | TRBV19 | TGTGCCAGTAGTAGGGACAGCTCCTACGAGCAGTACTTC | CASSRDSSYEQYF
- | 13 | - | TRBJ1-3 | TRBV19 | TGTGCCAGTGGAACCGGCTCTGGAAACACCATATATTTT | CASGTGSGNTIYF
few | 12 | - | TRBJ1-2 | TRBV4-1 | TGCGCCAGCAGCCAGGACTCCTATGGCTACACCTTC | CASSQDSYGYTF
- | 16 | - | TRBJ1-1 | TRBV28 | TGTGCCAGCAGTTTACCAGCACGAATTATGAACACTGAAGCTTTCTTT | CASSLPARIMNTEAFF
- | 16 | TRBD1 | TRBJ1-4 | TRBV5-6 | TGTGCCAGCAGCCCCGACAGGGGCACAACTAATGAAAAACTGTTTTTT | CASSPDRGTTNEKLFF
- | 15 | - | TRBJ1-3 | TRBV28 | TGTGCCAGCAGTGCGCCGGGGGCGGCTGGAAACACCATATATTTT | CASSAPGAAGNTIYF
- | 14 | - | TRBJ1-2 | TRBV6-5 | TGTGCCAGCAGTTACCCCCAGGGCGGCTATGGCTACACCTTC | CASSYPQGGYGYTF
- | 14 | - | TRBJ2-7 | TRBV7-9 | TGTGCCAGCACCGCGGACATAGCTCAATACGAGCAGTACTTC | CASTADIAQYEQYF
- | 14 | - | TRBJ2-7 | TRBV19 | TGTGCCAGTAGTAGTCCTAAGCTGGGGTACGAGCAGTACTTC | CASSSPKLGYEQYF
- | 15 | TRBD1 | TRBJ2-7 | TRBV7-7 | TGTGCTAGCAGCCCGGGACAGGGGGCATCCTACGAGCAGTACTTC | CASSPGQGASYEQYF
- | 14 | - | TRBJ1-2 | TRBV7-9 | TGTGCCAGCAGTCCATCGGACACCTACTATGGCTACACCTTC | CASSPSDTYYGYTF
- | 14 | - | TRBJ1-6 | TRBV18 | TGTGCCAGCTCACCACCGTTATATAATTCACCCCTCCACTTT | CASSPPLYNSPLHF
- | 15 | TRBD1 | TRBJ1-4 | TRBV6-5 | TGTGCCAGCACTGGGACAGGCGGCTGGGAAGAAAAACTGTTTTTT | CASTGTGGWEEKLFF
- | 20 | - | TRBJ1-4 | TRBV7-8 | TGTGCCAGCAACACCCGGTCGGTACCGACATTCCTGGGGACTAATGAAAAACTGTTTTTT | CASNTRSVPTFLGTNEKLFF
- | 16 | - | TRBJ1-1 | TRBV5-1 | TGCGCCAGCAAAGGAACAGGGTTGTCCTACCTCACTGAAGCTTTCTTT | CASKGTGLSYLTEAFF
- | 14 | - | TRBJ1-3 | TRBV7-2 | TGTGCCAGCAGCCCGGGAGGGTCCGGAAACACCATATATTTT | CASSPGGSGNTIYF
- | 15 | - | TRBJ2-7 | TRBV29-1 | TGCAGCGTTGAAGATCTTTTGGGGGGCTCCTACGAGCAGTACTTC | CSVEDLLGGSYEQYF
- | 14 | - | TRBJ2-7 | TRBV3-1/TRBV3-2 | TGTGCCAGCAGCCCCGGGACGCAAGCCTACGAGCAGTACTTC | CASSPGTQAYEQYF
- | 16 | - | TRBJ2-2 | TRBV5-6 | TGTGCCAGCAGCTTTATGGAGTTACCGAACACCGGGGAGCTGTTTTTT | CASSFMELPNTGELFF
few | 16 | TRBD2 | TRBJ2-7 | TRBV7-2 | TGTGCCAGCAGCTTAGATCGGGGACTAGCTCTCTACGAGCAGTACTTC | CASSLDRGLALYEQYF
- | 15 | TRBD1 | TRBJ2-7 | TRBV5-1 | TGCGCCAGCAGCCTAGGACAGGTCGTGGCCTACGAGCAGTACTTC | CASSLGQVVAYEQYF
- | 13 | - | TRBJ1-1 | TRBV6-4 | TGTGCCAGCAGTGGACAGCCCAACACTGAAGCTTTCTTT | CASSGQPNTEAFF
once | 17 | - | TRBJ1-1 | TRBV7-8 | TGTGCCAGCAGCCCACGCCCGACAGACAAGTTGAACACTGAAGCTTTCTTT | CASSPRPTDKLNTEAFF
- | 14 | - | TRBJ2-1 | TRBV3-1/TRBV3-2 | TGTGCCAGCAGCCAAGATTTGGCGGACAGACCACAGTTCTTC | CASSQDLADRPQFF
- | 14 | TRBD2 | TRBJ2-5 | TRBV19 | TGTGCCAGTAGTGTATCCAGCGGGGGGGAGACCCAGTACTTC | CASSVSSGGETQYF
few | 12 | - | TRBJ1-5 | TRBV30 | TGTGCCTGGAGTACCGCTTTAGGGCCCCAGCATTTT | CAWSTALGPQHF
- | 14 | - | TRBJ1-2 | TRBV27 | TGTGCCAGCAGTTTCGAGGGACGGGGCTATGGCTACACCTTC | CASSFEGRGYGYTF
- | 13 | - | TRBJ2-7 | TRBV2 | TGTGCCAGCAGTGACCGGACGGACTACGAGCAGTACTTC | CASSDRTDYEQYF
- | 15 | TRBD1 | TRBJ1-5 | TRBV30 | TGTGCCTGGAGTGGCCGGACAGGGTCCGATCAGCCCCAGCATTTT | CAWSGRTGSDQPQHF
- | 15 | - | TRBJ2-7 | TRBV28 | TGTGCCAGCAGCACCCCGGAGGAGGGAGTGAACGAGCAGTACTTC | CASSTPEEGVNEQYF
- | 12 | - | TRBJ1-1 | TRBV5-6 | TGTGCCAGCAGCTTCGAGGTAACTGAAGCTTTCTTT | CASSFEVTEAFF